This T cell receptor beta chain comes out of a study of blood T cell repertoires in COVID-19. Across the whole study: Sources were T cells, B-cell-depleted T cells, or PBMCs; the material itself was cDNA or gDNA.

In the original processing: Estimation of nucleated cell counts was performed using reference gene primer amplification. Sequencing was performed with immunoSEQ multiplex PCR; in TCRdb, only in-frame clones are kept and a portion is missing. V, J and clone size were drawn from that table, and D and trimming were deduced from the DNA. Altogether some 490,000 clones are present, roughly nine tenths being singletons, with the ten largest covering around 7.9%. CDR3 length equals 19 residues. Sample: PBMCs or T cells enriched from blood (not recorded which). This rearrangement joins TRBV21-1 to TRBJ2-6; the D segment call TRBD1 is taken from the table without a DNA check. TRBV21-1 is labeled a pseudogene. The TCR originated in a woman in her sixties or seventies who had recovered from COVID-19. CDR3: CASSSRGQGAWSGANVLTF. CDR3 in DNA: TGTGCCAGCAGCTCACGGGGACAGGGGGCTTGGTCTGGGGCCAACGTCCTGACTTTC.